These 18 T cell receptor beta chains were sequenced from one sample in a study of blood T cell repertoires in COVID-19. Assay used: immunoSEQ multiplex PCR; TCRdb lists only in-frame clones, some missing. The repertoire holds 200,000 or so clones, approximately 90% seen once, with 2.1% in the top ten. Sequenced material: peripheral blood. These receptors originate from a man between 65 and 85 years old with active or convalescent COVID-19.

This chain joins TRBV24-1 and TRBJ2-3, with no clear D. This CDR3 contains 12 residues. Germline values: CDR1 KGHDR, CDR2 SFDVKD. With 7 bases removed from V and 8 bases from J, the gap between germline ends came to 12 bases. The CDR3 sequence is CATSATRGTQYF. The CDR3 nucleotides read TGTGCCACCAGCGCCACCCGCGGTACGCAGTATTTT.

The genes are TRBV11-2 and TRBJ2-3, with TRBD2 identical over 7 bases. Trimming cost V 5 bases and J 2 bases; bases outside gene matches: 7. The length of the CDR3 is 15 residues. The germline V gene has CDR1 SGHAT and CDR2 FQNNGV. The CDR3 DNA is TGTGCCAGCAGCCCAGAGCGGGGTTCCACAGATACGCAGTATTTT. Translated, it gives CASSPERGSTDTQYF. The entire variable domain, with the rest obtained from reference TRBV11-2 and TRBJ2-3, is as follows: EAGVAQSPRYKIIEKRQSVAFWCNPISGHATLYWYQQILGQGPKLLIQFQNNGVVDDSQLPKDRFSAERLKGVDSTLKIQPAKLEDSAVYLCASSPERGSTDTQYFGPGTRLTVL.

In this sample, this clone turned up once. The chain carries TRBV7-2 and TRBJ1-6, with 8 bases aligning to TRBD1. CDR3 length equals 16 residues. V was clipped by 1 base and J by 2 bases; unmatched bases: 1. CDR1 and CDR2 (germline): SGHTA, FQGNSA. CDR3 nucleotides: TGTGCCAGCAGCTTAGGGACAGGGACCTATAATTCACCCCTCCACTTT. This codes for CASSLGTGTYNSPLHF.

This chain uses TRBV20-1 with TRBJ2-5, with 10 bases that match TRBD2. Trimming removed 3 bases from V and 2 bases from J; junction bases left unmatched: 6. This CDR3 has 15 residues. The germline CDR1 and CDR2 sequences are DFQATT and SNEGSKA (reference sequence). The CDR3 nucleotides are TGCAGTGCTAGTTTAGCGGGAGGTGGACAAGAGACCCAGTACTTC. Translation gives CSASLAGGGQETQYF.

J is TRBJ2-1 and V is TRBV9; TRBD1 aligns across 9 bases. V shed 3 bases and J 2 bases; nucleotides not matched to a gene: 3. The CDR3 sequence is 15 residues long. Germline values: CDR1 SGDLS, CDR2 YYNGEE. The CDR3 loop is CASSAGTGTYNEQFF. In nucleotides, the CDR3 is TGTGCCAGCAGCGCCGGGACAGGGACCTACAATGAGCAGTTCTTC.

This clone was detected only once. The chain carries TRBV12-3 or TRBV12-4 and TRBJ1-5; D not resolved. This CDR3 has 12 amino acids. V lost 4 bases, J lost 9 bases, and 10 bases lay in between. CDR3 in amino acids: CASSSLSRPQHF. In DNA form, the CDR3 reads TGTGCCAGCAGTTCTTTGTCTCGGCCCCAGCATTTT.

The chain carries TRBV5-1 and TRBJ1-2, with D possibly matching TRBD1 (5 bases). Germline CDR1 reads SGHRS; CDR2 reads YFSETQ. The CDR3 loop spans 14 amino acids. V was clipped by 4 bases and J by 5 bases, with 15 bases between them. CDR3 region: CASSLPGVSYGYTF. DNA for the CDR3: TGCGCCAGCAGCCTACCGGGGGTTTCGTATGGCTACACCTTC.

V gene TRBV13 combines with J gene TRBJ1-2; tentatively, D is TRBD1 (5 bases). This CDR3 spans 14 amino acids. Germline CDR1 PRHDT, CDR2 FYEKMQ (reference sequence). Trimming left V 5 bases short and J 7 bases short, with 17 bases between. CDR3: CASSRTGPPSGYTF. The CDR3 DNA sequence: TGTGCCAGCAGCCGAACAGGCCCCCCAAGTGGCTACACCTTC.

The chain is built from TRBV2 and TRBJ2-3; D remains ambiguous. CDR3 size: 16 residues. CDR1 and CDR2 (germline): SNHLY, FYNNEI. V gave up 4 bases and J gave up 0 bases, with 14 bases separating them. The CDR3: CASSALRRPSTDTQYF. CDR3 bases: TGTGCCAGCAGTGCTCTACGGAGACCTAGCACAGATACGCAGTATTTT.

The gene calls are TRBV10-3 and TRBJ1-5, with D perhaps matching TRBD1 (5 bases). V lost 0 bases to trimming and J lost 2 bases, with 11 bases between them. Germline CDR1 ENHRY, CDR2 SYGVKD. The CDR3 has 16 amino acids. The CDR3 is CAISESGGIGNQPQHF. CDR3 coding DNA: TGTGCCATCAGTGAGTCGGGGGGTATAGGCAATCAGCCCCAGCATTTT.

The chain employs TRBV11-2 and TRBJ2-4; 10 bases are shared with TRBD2. Looked up from germline, CDR1 is SGHAT and CDR2 is FQNNGV. This CDR3 contains 19 residues. The V segment lost 4 bases and the J segment 15 bases; nucleotides outside the gene matches: 27. The CDR3 DNA reads as TGTGCCAGCAGCTCTATTCTCCGTCGCGGGCCCCAAGCGGGGGGGTTGAGGTACTTC. It yields the protein CASSSILRRGPQAGGLRYF. The full variable domain, with the rest looked up from reference TRBV11-2 and TRBJ2-4, is EAGVAQSPRYKIIEKRQSVAFWCNPISGHATLYWYQQILGQGPKLLIQFQNNGVVDDSQLPKDRFSAERLKGVDSTLKIQPAKLEDSAVYLCASSSILRRGPQAGGLRYFGAGTRLSVL.

The rearrangement uses TRBV11-2 and TRBJ2-5, with 8 bases matching TRBD2. CDR3 length equals 17 residues. Germline lookup yields CDR1 SGHAT and CDR2 FQNNGV. With 3 bases clipped from V and 2 bases from J, the junction kept 11 bases outside the gene matches. In DNA form, the CDR3 reads TGTGCCAGCAGCTTGGTGGCTAGCGGGTACTCACAAGAGACCCAGTACTTC. Protein sequence: CASSLVASGYSQETQYF.

The chain carries TRBV25-1 and TRBJ2-3; TRBD1 matches 7 bases. Losses at the gene ends were 5 bases for V and 0 bases for J; bases not matched to a gene: 5. The CDR3 runs to 15 residues. Germline V CDR1 and CDR2: MGHDK, SYGVNS. The CDR3 is CASSTRDSSTDTQYF. CDR3 DNA sequence: TGTGCCAGCAGTACCCGGGACAGTAGCACAGATACGCAGTATTTT.

The genes are TRBV27 and TRBJ1-2; possibly TRBD1 for D (5 bases). The V gene's germline CDR1 is MNHEY and CDR2 SMNVEV (reference sequence). Trimming removed 6 bases at V and 1 base at J, with 21 bases between. This CDR3 comprises 17 residues. CDR3 DNA sequence: TGTGCCAGCAGGCCCGTTGACCAGCCAGGGTTTAACTATGGCTACACCTTC. Its translation: CASRPVDQPGFNYGYTF.

The chain combines TRBV5-6 with TRBJ2-1, with 8 bases identical to TRBD1. CDR1 SGHDT and CDR2 YYEEEE come from the germline V gene. Unmatched junction bases numbered 6, after V lost 2 bases and J lost 11 bases. The length of the CDR3 is 13 residues. The CDR3 sequence is CASSLTGGRQQFF. The DNA of the CDR3 is TGTGCCAGCAGCTTAACAGGGGGAAGACAGCAGTTCTTC.

This chain joins TRBV30 and TRBJ1-2; TRBD1 matches 8 bases. J gave up 1 base and V 5 bases, and 6 bases lay outside the gene matches. Germline V gene data show CDR1 as GTSNPN and CDR2 as SVGIG (reference sequence). This CDR3 region has 14 residues. The DNA for the CDR3 is TGTGCCTGGGCCGACAGGGGCTATAACTATGGCTACACCTTC. It yields the protein CAWADRGYNYGYTF.

The chain joins TRBV19 to TRBJ2-5, with D perhaps TRBD1 (6 bases). This CDR3 has 15 amino acids. Germline V lookup: CDR1 LNHDA, CDR2 SQIVND (reference sequence). Trimming took off 3 bases at V and 5 bases at J, with 16 bases between the two ends. The CDR3 reads CASSIGRGLGETQYF. The CDR3 DNA reads as TGTGCCAGTAGTATCGGCAGGGGATTAGGGGAGACCCAGTACTTC.

The chain joins TRBV6-5 to TRBJ1-5; tentatively, D is TRBD1 (6 bases). This CDR3 region has 15 residues. V gave up 7 bases and J gave up 2 bases, with 15 bases separating them. Looked up from germline, CDR1 is MNHEY and CDR2 is SVGAGI. CDR3 amino acids: CASTPGAGGNQPQHF. The CDR3 DNA reads as TGTGCCAGCACCCCTGGGGCAGGGGGCAATCAGCCCCAGCATTTT.